This is a list of T cell receptor beta chains from one sample in a study of blood T cell repertoires in COVID-19. Sequencing used immunoSEQ multiplex PCR; TCRdb keeps in-frame clones, though not all of them. The sample contains 130,000 to 150,000 clones, over 70% of which appear only once. Specimen: peripheral blood. The receptors derive from a man aged 65 to 85 who had recovered from COVID-19. Both conserved end residues are part of each CDR3. The D gene is left open where the match is weak. Not every row has a clone size; where given, it reads once, few, many or a size class.

d_call	v_call	j_call	clone_size	cdr3_nt	cdr3_aa
-	TRBV15	TRBJ1-2	-	TGTGCCACCAGCAGAGATGGGGCAGGACGGCACTTC	CATSRDGAGRHF
TRBD1	TRBV19	TRBJ1-2	-	TGTGCCAGTACCAAAGGCCAGGGGGCCACATCCTATGGCTACACCTTC	CASTKGQGATSYGYTF
-	TRBV19	TRBJ2-7	-	TGTGCCAGTAGTATAACGACAAGCTCCTACGAGCAGTACTTC	CASSITTSSYEQYF
-	TRBV18	TRBJ1-2	once	TGTGCCAGCTCCCCAGAAGCCCCTAACTATGGCTACACCTTC	CASSPEAPNYGYTF
TRBD2	TRBV9	TRBJ2-3	-	TGTGCCAGCAGCGCCCGGACTAGCGGGAGAAGCACAGATACGCAGTATTTT	CASSARTSGRSTDTQYF
TRBD2	TRBV23-1	TRBJ2-2	-	TGCGCCAGCAGTCATTCTACTAGCGCCGCGAACACCGGGGAGCTGTTTTTT	CASSHSTSAANTGELFF
-	TRBV2	TRBJ2-5	-	TGTGCCAGCAGTGGGACTGGAAAAGAGACCCAGTACTTC	CASSGTGKETQYF
TRBD2	TRBV29-1	TRBJ2-7	-	TGCAGCGTCCTTAGCGGGAGACTATACGAGCAGTACTTC	CSVLSGRLYEQYF
TRBD2	TRBV9	TRBJ2-3	-	TGTGCCAGCAGCGCCACTAGCGCGACTAGCACAGATACGCAGTATTTT	CASSATSATSTDTQYF
TRBD2	TRBV7-9	TRBJ2-3	-	TGTGCCAGCAGCCTCCAAGCGGGAGGGCCCGGAGATACGCAGTATTTT	CASSLQAGGPGDTQYF
-	TRBV5-1	TRBJ2-7	-	TGCGCCAGCAGTACCCAGGGAGGATCCTACGAGCAGTACTTC	CASSTQGGSYEQYF
-	TRBV7-6	TRBJ1-1	-	TGTGCCAGCAGCTTAGGGCAACAGGGAACCATGAACACTGAAGCTTTCTTT	CASSLGQQGTMNTEAFF
-	TRBV11-2	TRBJ1-2	-	TGTGCCAGCAGACCAAACACCGGGTCTAACTATGGCTACACCTTC	CASRPNTGSNYGYTF
-	TRBV6-5	TRBJ2-7	-	TGTGCCAGCAGTTACACAGCTCTCCCTACGTCGGAGGTCTACTTC	CASSYTALPTSEVYF
-	TRBV27	TRBJ2-7	-	TGTGCCAGCAGTAAGGGACTTCAATCTTACGAGCAGTACTTC	CASSKGLQSYEQYF
TRBD1	TRBV18	TRBJ1-1	-	TGTGCCAGCTCACCACAAGGTGGACAGGGTGTTACTGAAGCTTTCTTT	CASSPQGGQGVTEAFF
TRBD1	TRBV18	TRBJ1-5	many	TGTGCCAGCTCACCGACAGGGGTACAGCCCCAGCATTTT	CASSPTGVQPQHF
-	TRBV11-3	TRBJ2-3	-	TGTGCCAGCAGCCAACAGGGTCCGACAGATACGCAGTATTTT	CASSQQGPTDTQYF
-	TRBV29-1	TRBJ2-2	-	TGCAGCGTTCGCGGGGACGCCGCGAACACCGGGGAGCTGTTTTTT	CSVRGDAANTGELFF
-	TRBV27	TRBJ1-1	once	TGTGCCAGCAGTTTACAGGGCCTTAACACTGAAGCTTTCTTT	CASSLQGLNTEAFF
-	TRBV11-1	TRBJ1-2	-	TGTGCCAGCAGCAAACAGGGAAGATTGGGTGGCTACACCTTC	CASSKQGRLGGYTF
TRBD2	TRBV5-6	TRBJ2-1	few	TGTGCCAGCAGCTTACTTAGCGGGATGGACAATGAGCAGTTCTTC	CASSLLSGMDNEQFF
TRBD1	TRBV6-5	TRBJ2-7	-	TGTGCCATTGGACCCGGGACAGTGGTCTCCTACGAGCAGTACTTC	CAIGPGTVVSYEQYF
-	TRBV5-4	TRBJ2-1	-	TGTGCCAGCAGCCCGACCGGCAGGGACAATGAGCAGTTCTTC	CASSPTGRDNEQFF
-	TRBV5-1	TRBJ1-2	-	TGCGCCAGCAGCCCACAGGACAGATCCTATGGCTACACCTTC	CASSPQDRSYGYTF
-	TRBV19	TRBJ2-3	once	TGTGCCAGTGGAACACAAAGGAGGGCCTTGGATACGCAGTATTTT	CASGTQRRALDTQYF
TRBD1	TRBV3-1/TRBV3-2	TRBJ2-7	-	TGTGCCAGCAGCCTCTCCGCCCCCGTCAGGGGGAGTGAGCAGTACTTC	CASSLSAPVRGSEQYF